The present TCR beta chain was sequenced within a study of cytomegalovirus exposure and HLA in healthy donors. Study overall: Caucasian-associated ancestry cluster membership applied to approximately 81% of approximately 420 genotyped donors. Points from the study as a whole: TCR beta V segments were, for the most part, productive about 87% or about 30% of the time in an earlier analysis. It emerged from a later analysis that several of the most significant clusters appeared to be linked to common viral pathogens.

About this clone itself: No antigen is known for it.

This CDR3 region has 16 residues. The V and J ends lost 4 bases and 3 bases, in that order; junction bases with no gene match: 7. Germline-derived CDR1 and CDR2 are SGHRS and YFSETQ. The PCR contained 60 Vbeta and 13 Jbeta primers. TCRdb's copy holds only in-frame clones and misses some; the assay was immunoSEQ multiplex PCR. The repertoire consists of 93,000 or so clones, with approximately 64% occurring once and the leading ten covering around 3.5%. Specimen: PBMCs. This clonotype was obtained from a woman in her fifties or sixties in good health and CMV-seronegative. This chain links TRBV5-1 with TRBJ2-1, with 10 bases identical to TRBD2. CDR3 DNA sequence: TGCGCCAGCAGCCCGCTAGCGGGGGAGATCTACAATGAGCAGTTCTTC. This codes for CASSPLAGEIYNEQFF.